This T cell receptor beta chain was documented in a study of T cell changes during pregnancy in multiple sclerosis. TCRdb's copy holds only in-frame clones and misses some; the assay was immunoSEQ multiplex PCR. The sample lists some 30,000 clones, about 91% occurring once. The sample consisted of CD8+ T cells from peripheral blood mononuclear cells, taken after pregnancy. This clonotype was obtained from a female donor with multiple sclerosis, enrolled in a pregnancy study.

The chain's CDR3 is CASSQDRGYVPQYF. CDR3 nucleotides: TGTGCCAGCAGCCAGGACAGGGGTTATGTTCCGCAGTACTTC. The V and J genes are TRBV5-4 and TRBJ2-7, with 9 bases lining up with TRBD1. Losses at the gene ends were 4 bases for V and 9 bases for J; bases not matched to a gene: 11. Per the germline V gene, CDR1 is SGHNT and CDR2 is YYREEE (reference sequence). The CDR3 has 14 residues.